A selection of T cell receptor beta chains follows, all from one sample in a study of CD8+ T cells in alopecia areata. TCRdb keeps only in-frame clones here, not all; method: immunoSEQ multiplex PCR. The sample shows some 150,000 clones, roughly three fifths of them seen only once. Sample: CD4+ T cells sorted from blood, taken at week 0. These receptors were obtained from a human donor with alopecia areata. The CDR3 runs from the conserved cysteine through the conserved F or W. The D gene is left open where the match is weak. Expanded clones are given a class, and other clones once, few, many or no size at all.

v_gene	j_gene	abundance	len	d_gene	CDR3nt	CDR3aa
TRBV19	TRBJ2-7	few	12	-	TGTGCCAGTAGTACAGACCGCTACGAGCAGTACTTC	CASSTDRYEQYF
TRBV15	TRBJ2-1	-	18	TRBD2	TGTGCCACCAGCAGAGATCCAACACTAGCGGGGGCCAACAATGAGCAGTTCTTC	CATSRDPTLAGANNEQFF
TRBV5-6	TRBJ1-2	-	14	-	TGTGCCAGCAGCCTGGACAATCGAGGTTATGGCTACACCTTC	CASSLDNRGYGYTF
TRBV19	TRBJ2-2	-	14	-	TGTGCCAGTAGGGGGACGGGGAACACCGGGGAGCTGTTTTTT	CASRGTGNTGELFF
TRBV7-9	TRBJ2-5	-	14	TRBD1	TGTGCCAGCAGCCGTCCACAGGGGCTAGAGACCCAGTACTTC	CASSRPQGLETQYF
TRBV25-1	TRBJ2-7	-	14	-	TGTGCCAGCAGGAGGGGAATTTTGGACTACGAGCAGTACTTC	CASRRGILDYEQYF
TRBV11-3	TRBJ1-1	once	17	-	TGTGCCAGCAGCTTCGGAACCGTTGAGGGAGAGAACACTGAAGCTTTCTTT	CASSFGTVEGENTEAFF
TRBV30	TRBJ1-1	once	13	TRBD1	TGTGCCTGGAGTTGGCAGGGGGGCACTGAAGCTTTCTTT	CAWSWQGGTEAFF
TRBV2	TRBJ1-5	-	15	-	TGTGCCAGCAGTGGGAGACAGTCTGGCAATCAGCCCCAGCATTTT	CASSGRQSGNQPQHF
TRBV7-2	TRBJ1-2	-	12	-	TGTGCCAGCAGCTTAGCGGTGGGGGGCTACACCTTC	CASSLAVGGYTF
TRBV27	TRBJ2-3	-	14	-	TGTGCCAGCAGTTTAAAGGGGGGCACAGATACGCAGTATTTT	CASSLKGGTDTQYF
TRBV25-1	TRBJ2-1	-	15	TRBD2	TGTGCCAGCAGCCTCCCCGGGGGGGCGGCAAATGAGCAGTTCTTC	CASSLPGGAANEQFF
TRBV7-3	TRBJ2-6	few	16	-	TGTGCCAGCACCTTAGGGGGGTCCTCTGGGGCCAACGTCCTGACTTTC	CASTLGGSSGANVLTF
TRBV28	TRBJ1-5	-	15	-	TGTGCCAGCAGTTCGAACCTCGGGGTGACCTCGCCCCAGCATTTT	CASSSNLGVTSPQHF
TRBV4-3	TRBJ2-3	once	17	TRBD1	TGCGCCAGCAGCCAGGGACCAAACGGACAGGGGGCAGATACGCAGTATTTT	CASSQGPNGQGADTQYF
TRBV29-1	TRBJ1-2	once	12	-	TGCAGCGTTGAAAGGGGCGATCATGGCTACACCTTC	CSVERGDHGYTF
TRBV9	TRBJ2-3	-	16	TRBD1	TGTGCCAGCAGCTCTGCCGGGACAGGGGGTACTGATACGCAGTATTTT	CASSSAGTGGTDTQYF
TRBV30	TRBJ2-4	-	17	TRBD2	TGTGCCTGGACCCTAGGACGTACTAGCGGGGCCAAAAACATTCAGTACTTC	CAWTLGRTSGAKNIQYF
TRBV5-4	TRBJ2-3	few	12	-	TGTGCCAGCAGCTTCGACTCCAATACGCAGTATTTT	CASSFDSNTQYF
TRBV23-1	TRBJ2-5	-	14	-	TGCGCCAGCAGCAACAGGTCCGCACAAGAGACCCAGTACTTC	CASSNRSAQETQYF
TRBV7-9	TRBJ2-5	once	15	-	TGTGCCAGCAGCCCAGAGGGGGGGCTCTGGGAGACCCAGTACTTC	CASSPEGGLWETQYF
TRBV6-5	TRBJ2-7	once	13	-	TGTGCCAGCAGTCCCGGACAGTCTTACGAGCAGTACTTC	CASSPGQSYEQYF
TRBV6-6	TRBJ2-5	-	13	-	TGTGCCAGCAGTTACTTAGGGCAAGAGACCCAGTACTTC	CASSYLGQETQYF
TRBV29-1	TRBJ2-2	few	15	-	TGCAGCGTTGGGACTTCCTCTTCAGACACCGGGGAGCTGTTTTTT	CSVGTSSSDTGELFF
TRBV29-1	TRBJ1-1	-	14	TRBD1	TGCAGCGTCCGCAGGACAGGAGGGGGTACTGAAGCTTTCTTT	CSVRRTGGGTEAFF